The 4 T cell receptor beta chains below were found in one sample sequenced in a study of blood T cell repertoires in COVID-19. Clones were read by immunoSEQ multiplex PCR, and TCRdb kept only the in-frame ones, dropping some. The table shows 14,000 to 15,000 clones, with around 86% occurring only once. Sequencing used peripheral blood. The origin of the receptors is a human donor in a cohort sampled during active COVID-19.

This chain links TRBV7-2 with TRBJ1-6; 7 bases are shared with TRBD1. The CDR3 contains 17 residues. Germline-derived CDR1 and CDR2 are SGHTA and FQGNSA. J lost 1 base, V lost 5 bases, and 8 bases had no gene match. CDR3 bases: TGTGCCAGCAGCCCCCACAGGGGTGGATCCTATAATTCACCCCTCCACTTT. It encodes CASSPHRGGSYNSPLHF.

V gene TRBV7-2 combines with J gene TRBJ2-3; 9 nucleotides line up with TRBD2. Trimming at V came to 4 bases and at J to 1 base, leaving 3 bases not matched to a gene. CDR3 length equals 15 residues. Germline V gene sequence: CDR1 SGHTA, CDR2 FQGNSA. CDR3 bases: TGTGCCAGCAGCTCCGCTAGCGGGGGCACAGATACGCAGTATTTT. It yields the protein CASSSASGGTDTQYF.

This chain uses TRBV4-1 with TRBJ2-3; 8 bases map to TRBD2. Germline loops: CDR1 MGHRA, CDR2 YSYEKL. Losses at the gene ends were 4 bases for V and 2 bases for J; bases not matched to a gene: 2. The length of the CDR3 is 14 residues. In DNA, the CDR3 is TGCGCCAGCAGCCTACTAGCGGACACAGATACGCAGTATTTT. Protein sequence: CASSLLADTDTQYF.

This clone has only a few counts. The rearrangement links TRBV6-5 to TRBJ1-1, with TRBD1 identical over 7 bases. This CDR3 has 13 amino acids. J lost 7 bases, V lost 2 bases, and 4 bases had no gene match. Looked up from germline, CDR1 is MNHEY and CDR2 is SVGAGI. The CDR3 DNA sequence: TGTGCCAGCAGTTACAACAGGGGTGTTGAAGCTTTCTTT. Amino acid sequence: CASSYNRGVEAFF.